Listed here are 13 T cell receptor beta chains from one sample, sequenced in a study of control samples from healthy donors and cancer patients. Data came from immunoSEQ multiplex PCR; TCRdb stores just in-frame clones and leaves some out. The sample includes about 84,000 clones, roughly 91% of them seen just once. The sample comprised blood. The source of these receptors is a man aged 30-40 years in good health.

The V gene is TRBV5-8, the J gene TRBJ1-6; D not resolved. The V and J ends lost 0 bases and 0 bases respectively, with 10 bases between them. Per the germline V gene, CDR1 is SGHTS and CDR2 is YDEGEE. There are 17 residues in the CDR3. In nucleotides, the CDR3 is TGTGCCAGCAGCTTGGAAGTGACTAGCTCCTATAATTCACCCCTCCACTTT. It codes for CASSLEVTSSYNSPLHF.

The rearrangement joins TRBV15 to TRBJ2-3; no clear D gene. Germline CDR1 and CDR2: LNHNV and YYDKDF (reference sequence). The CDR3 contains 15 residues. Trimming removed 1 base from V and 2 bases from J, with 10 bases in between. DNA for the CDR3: TGTGCCACCAGCAGAGGGAGACACTCCACAGATACGCAGTATTTT. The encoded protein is CATSRGRHSTDTQYF. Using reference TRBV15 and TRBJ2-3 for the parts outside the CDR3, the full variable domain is DAMVIQNPRYQVTQFGKPVTLSCSQTLNHNVMYWYQQKSSQAPKLLFHYYDKDFNNEADTPDNFQSRRPNTSFCFLDIRSPGLGDTAMYLCATSRGRHSTDTQYFGPGTRLTVL.

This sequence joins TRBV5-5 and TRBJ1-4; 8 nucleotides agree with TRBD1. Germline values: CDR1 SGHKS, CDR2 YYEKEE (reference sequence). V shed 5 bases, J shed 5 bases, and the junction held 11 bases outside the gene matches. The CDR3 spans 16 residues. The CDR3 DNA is TGTGCCAGCAGAGGAACCACGGGACAGGCAAATGAAAAACTGTTTTTT. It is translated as CASRGTTGQANEKLFF.

DNA for the CDR3: TGTGCCAGCAGCTTGTTGCGATGGGCGGGACAGGGGTTAGTCACTGAAGCTTTCTTT. This translates into CASSLLRWAGQGLVTEAFF. V is TRBV5-4 and J is TRBJ1-1; 10 bases match TRBD1. Per the germline V gene, CDR1 is SGHNT and CDR2 is YYREEE (reference sequence). The CDR3 sequence is 19 residues long. V was pared by 1 base and J by 4 bases, with 16 bases of the junction left unmatched.

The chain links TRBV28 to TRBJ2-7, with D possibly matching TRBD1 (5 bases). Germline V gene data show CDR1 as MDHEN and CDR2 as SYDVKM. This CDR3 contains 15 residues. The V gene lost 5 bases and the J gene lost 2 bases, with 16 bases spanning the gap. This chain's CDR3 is CASSPPPQGPYEQYF. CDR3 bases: TGTGCCAGCAGTCCTCCCCCGCAGGGTCCCTACGAGCAGTACTTC.

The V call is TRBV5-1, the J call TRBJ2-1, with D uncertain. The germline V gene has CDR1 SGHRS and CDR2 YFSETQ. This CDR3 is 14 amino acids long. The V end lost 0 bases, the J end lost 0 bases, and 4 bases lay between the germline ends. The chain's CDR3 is CASSLGNSYNEQFF. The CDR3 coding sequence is TGCGCCAGCAGCTTGGGTAACTCCTACAATGAGCAGTTCTTC.

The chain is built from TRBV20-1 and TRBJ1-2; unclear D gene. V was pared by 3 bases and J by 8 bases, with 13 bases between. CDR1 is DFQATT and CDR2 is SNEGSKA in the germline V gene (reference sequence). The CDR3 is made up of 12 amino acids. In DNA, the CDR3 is TGCAGTGCTAGTAGCATTAAAGAGGGCTACACCTTC. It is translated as CSASSIKEGYTF.

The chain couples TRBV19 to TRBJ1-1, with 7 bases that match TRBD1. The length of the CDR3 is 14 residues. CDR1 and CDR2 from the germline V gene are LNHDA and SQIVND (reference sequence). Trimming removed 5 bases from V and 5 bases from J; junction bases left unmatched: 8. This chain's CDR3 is CASSGRQGGTEAFF. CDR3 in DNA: TGTGCCAGTAGTGGACGACAGGGTGGGACTGAAGCTTTCTTT.

CDR3 bases: TGTGCCAGCAGCCCGCCCGGGACACCTTCCTACGAGCAGTACTTC. It encodes CASSPPGTPSYEQYF. This chain uses TRBV7-9 with TRBJ2-7; TRBD1 might be the D (6 bases). Trimming left V 5 bases short and J 1 base short, with 15 bases between. Germline V lookup: CDR1 SEHNR, CDR2 FQNEAQ (reference sequence). This CDR3 spans 15 amino acids.

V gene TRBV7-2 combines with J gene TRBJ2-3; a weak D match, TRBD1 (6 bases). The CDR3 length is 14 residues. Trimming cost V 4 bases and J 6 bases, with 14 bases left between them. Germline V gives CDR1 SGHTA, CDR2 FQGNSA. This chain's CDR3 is CASSSRIGQDTQYF. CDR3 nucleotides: TGTGCCAGCAGCTCCCGTATCGGACAGGATACGCAGTATTTT.

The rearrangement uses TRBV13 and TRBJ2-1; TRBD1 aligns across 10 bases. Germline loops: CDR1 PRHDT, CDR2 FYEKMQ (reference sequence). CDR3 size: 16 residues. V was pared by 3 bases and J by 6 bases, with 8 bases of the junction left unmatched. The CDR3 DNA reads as TGTGCCAGCAGCTTGTTTTTGACAGGGGGCCTCAATGAGCAGTTCTTC. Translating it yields CASSLFLTGGLNEQFF.

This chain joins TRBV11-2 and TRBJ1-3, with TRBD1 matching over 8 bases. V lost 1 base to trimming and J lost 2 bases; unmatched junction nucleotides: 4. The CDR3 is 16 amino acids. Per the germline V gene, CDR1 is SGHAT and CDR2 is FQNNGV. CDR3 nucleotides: TGTGCCAGCAGCTTAGCAACAGGGGGGACTGGAAACACCATATATTTT. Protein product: CASSLATGGTGNTIYF.

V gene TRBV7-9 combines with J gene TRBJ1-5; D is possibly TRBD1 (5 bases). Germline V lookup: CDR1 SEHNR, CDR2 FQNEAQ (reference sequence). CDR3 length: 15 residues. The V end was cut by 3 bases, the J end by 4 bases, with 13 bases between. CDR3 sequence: CASSFTGTGNQPQHF. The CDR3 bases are TGTGCCAGCAGCTTTACCGGGACGGGGAATCAGCCCCAGCATTTT.